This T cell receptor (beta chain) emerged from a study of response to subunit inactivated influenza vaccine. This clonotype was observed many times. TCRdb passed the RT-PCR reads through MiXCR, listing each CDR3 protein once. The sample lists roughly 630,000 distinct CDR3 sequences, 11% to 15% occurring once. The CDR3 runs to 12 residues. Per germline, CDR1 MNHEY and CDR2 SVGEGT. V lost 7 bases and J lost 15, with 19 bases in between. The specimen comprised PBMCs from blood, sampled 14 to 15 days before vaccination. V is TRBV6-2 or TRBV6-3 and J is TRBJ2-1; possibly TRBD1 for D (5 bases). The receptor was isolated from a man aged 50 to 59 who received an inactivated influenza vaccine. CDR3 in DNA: TGTGCCAGCACCCGCCAGGGTTTTAGGCTGTTCTTC. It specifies CASTRQGFRLFF.